The clone carrying this T cell receptor beta chain was picked up a small number of times. The antigen is unknown. The CDR3 runs to 15 residues. V was clipped by 5 bases and J by 3 bases, with 11 bases between them. Germline V lookup: CDR1 MDHEN, CDR2 SYDVKM. Unique molecular identifiers (one per individual cDNA molecule) were attached. TCRdb re-called the 5' RACE reads through MiXCR, storing one row per CDR3 protein. The table lists nearly 60,000 distinct CDR3 sequences, about 13% of them singletons. The sample originates from a study of early T cells in non-severe SARS-CoV-2 infection. At the level of the study: Sequenced material consisted of bulk RNA (from unsorted whole blood), and chains were unpaired.

General study points: A preference for anti-spike CD8 responses marked VDJdb matching, which missed private and CD4 specificities.

Specimen: whole blood. The TCR originated in an adult who was a healthcare worker with PCR-confirmed SARS-CoV-2 infection or an uninfected control (not recorded which). The chain employs TRBV28 and TRBJ1-6; D may be TRBD1 (6 bases). CDR3 bases: TGTGCCAGCAGTCCACAGGGAGTCTATAATTCACCCCTCCACTTT. Translating it yields CASSPQGVYNSPLHF.